The clone carrying this T cell receptor (beta chain) was recorded a few times. The sample is drawn from a study of blood T cell repertoires in COVID-19. Study-level background: Both acute and convalescent COVID-19 samples were obtained from the United States, Italy and Spain. T cells, B-cell-depleted T cells, or PBMCs provided the cDNA or gDNA that served as material.

Only in-frame clones appear in the TCRdb table, and some are missing; sequencing was by immunoSEQ multiplex PCR. The data show over 150,000 clones, about three quarters seen once. The material sequenced was peripheral blood. The sequence derives from an older woman with acute or convalescent COVID-19.

CDR3 sequence (DNA): TGTGCCAGTAGCCTTTCGACAGGGGTCGAGACCCAGTACTTC. Its protein is CASSLSTGVETQYF. The chain recombines TRBV19 with TRBJ2-5; TRBD1 aligns across 8 bases. Per germline, CDR1 LNHDA and CDR2 SQIVND (reference sequence). After removal of 6 bases from V and 5 bases from J, the junction contained 8 bases not matched to a gene. The CDR3 has 14 amino acids.